Shown below are 6 T cell receptor beta chains from a single sample sequenced in a study of shared clonotypes between healthy human individuals. The protocol was immunoSEQ multiplex PCR, while the TCRdb copy is restricted to in-frame clones and leaves out a portion. Seen here are 1.4 million to 1.5 million clones, around 95% observed once, and the top ten hold approximately 1.1%. Source material: naive CD4+ T cells sorted from blood. Indicated subset: CD45RA+ positively selected. The receptors were gathered from a man under 40 in good health.

The V and J genes are TRBV5-1 and TRBJ2-5; no firm D call. Germline V gene lookup returns CDR1 SGHRS and CDR2 YFSETQ. The V end was cut by 0 bases, the J end by 1 base, with 7 bases between. This CDR3 has 14 amino acids. The chain's CDR3 is CASSLGSVQETQYF. For the CDR3, the DNA is TGCGCCAGCAGCTTGGGGAGCGTCCAAGAGACCCAGTACTTC. Based on the CDR3 plus reference TRBV5-1 and TRBJ2-5, the full variable domain is KAGVTQTPRYLIKTRGQQVTLSCSPISGHRSVSWYQQTPGQGLQFLFEYFSETQRNKGNFPGRFSGRQFSNSRSEMNVSTLELGDSALYLCASSLGSVQETQYFGPGTRLLVL.

This clone was counted once. The sample contains more than one DNA sequence encoding this CDR3. V gene TRBV25-1 combines with J gene TRBJ1-1; unclear D gene. Germline assignment: CDR1 MGHDK and CDR2 SYGVNS. The germline V and J ends were trimmed by 2 bases and 0 bases, with 4 bases remaining between them. This CDR3 has 13 amino acids. The CDR3 is CASSELLNTEAFF. The DNA of the CDR3 is TGTGCCAGCAGTGAACTTCTGAACACTGAAGCTTTCTTT.

The chain joins TRBV28 to TRBJ2-2; TRBD2 might be the D (5 bases). Trimming pared 4 bases from V and 4 bases from J, leaving 10 bases between. The CDR3 runs to 14 residues. Per germline, CDR1 MDHEN and CDR2 SYDVKM. The CDR3 DNA is TGTGCCAGCAGTTCCGGACTGATCACCGGGGAGCTGTTTTTT. Amino acid sequence: CASSSGLITGELFF.

The chain combines TRBV5-1 with TRBJ2-1, with 10 positions matching TRBD1. The CDR3 totals 17 residues. The V segment lost 0 bases and the J segment 0 bases; nucleotides outside the gene matches: 3. The germline V gene encodes CDR1 SGHRS and CDR2 YFSETQ. The CDR3 protein is CASSLGDRGNSYNEQFF. The CDR3 coding sequence is TGCGCCAGCAGCTTGGGGGACAGGGGCAACTCCTACAATGAGCAGTTCTTC.

The rearrangement links TRBV27 to TRBJ1-2; D is unclear. Germline lookup yields CDR1 MNHEY and CDR2 SMNVEV (reference sequence). CDR3 length equals 12 residues. V was shortened by 6 bases and J by 8 bases, with 13 bases between the two germline ends. CDR3 loop: CASRREVGGYTF. In DNA, the CDR3 is TGTGCCAGCAGGCGGGAAGTTGGGGGCTACACCTTC.

V usage is TRBV11-3 and J usage is TRBJ2-2, with D maybe TRBD1 (5 bases). V was shortened by 5 bases and J by 7 bases, with 14 bases between the two germline ends. The CDR3 is 14 residues long. CDR1 and CDR2 from the germline V gene are SGHNT and YENEEA. The CDR3 loop reads CASSPTLTVGELFF. The CDR3, as DNA: TGTGCCAGCAGCCCAACCTTGACAGTCGGGGAGCTGTTTTTT.